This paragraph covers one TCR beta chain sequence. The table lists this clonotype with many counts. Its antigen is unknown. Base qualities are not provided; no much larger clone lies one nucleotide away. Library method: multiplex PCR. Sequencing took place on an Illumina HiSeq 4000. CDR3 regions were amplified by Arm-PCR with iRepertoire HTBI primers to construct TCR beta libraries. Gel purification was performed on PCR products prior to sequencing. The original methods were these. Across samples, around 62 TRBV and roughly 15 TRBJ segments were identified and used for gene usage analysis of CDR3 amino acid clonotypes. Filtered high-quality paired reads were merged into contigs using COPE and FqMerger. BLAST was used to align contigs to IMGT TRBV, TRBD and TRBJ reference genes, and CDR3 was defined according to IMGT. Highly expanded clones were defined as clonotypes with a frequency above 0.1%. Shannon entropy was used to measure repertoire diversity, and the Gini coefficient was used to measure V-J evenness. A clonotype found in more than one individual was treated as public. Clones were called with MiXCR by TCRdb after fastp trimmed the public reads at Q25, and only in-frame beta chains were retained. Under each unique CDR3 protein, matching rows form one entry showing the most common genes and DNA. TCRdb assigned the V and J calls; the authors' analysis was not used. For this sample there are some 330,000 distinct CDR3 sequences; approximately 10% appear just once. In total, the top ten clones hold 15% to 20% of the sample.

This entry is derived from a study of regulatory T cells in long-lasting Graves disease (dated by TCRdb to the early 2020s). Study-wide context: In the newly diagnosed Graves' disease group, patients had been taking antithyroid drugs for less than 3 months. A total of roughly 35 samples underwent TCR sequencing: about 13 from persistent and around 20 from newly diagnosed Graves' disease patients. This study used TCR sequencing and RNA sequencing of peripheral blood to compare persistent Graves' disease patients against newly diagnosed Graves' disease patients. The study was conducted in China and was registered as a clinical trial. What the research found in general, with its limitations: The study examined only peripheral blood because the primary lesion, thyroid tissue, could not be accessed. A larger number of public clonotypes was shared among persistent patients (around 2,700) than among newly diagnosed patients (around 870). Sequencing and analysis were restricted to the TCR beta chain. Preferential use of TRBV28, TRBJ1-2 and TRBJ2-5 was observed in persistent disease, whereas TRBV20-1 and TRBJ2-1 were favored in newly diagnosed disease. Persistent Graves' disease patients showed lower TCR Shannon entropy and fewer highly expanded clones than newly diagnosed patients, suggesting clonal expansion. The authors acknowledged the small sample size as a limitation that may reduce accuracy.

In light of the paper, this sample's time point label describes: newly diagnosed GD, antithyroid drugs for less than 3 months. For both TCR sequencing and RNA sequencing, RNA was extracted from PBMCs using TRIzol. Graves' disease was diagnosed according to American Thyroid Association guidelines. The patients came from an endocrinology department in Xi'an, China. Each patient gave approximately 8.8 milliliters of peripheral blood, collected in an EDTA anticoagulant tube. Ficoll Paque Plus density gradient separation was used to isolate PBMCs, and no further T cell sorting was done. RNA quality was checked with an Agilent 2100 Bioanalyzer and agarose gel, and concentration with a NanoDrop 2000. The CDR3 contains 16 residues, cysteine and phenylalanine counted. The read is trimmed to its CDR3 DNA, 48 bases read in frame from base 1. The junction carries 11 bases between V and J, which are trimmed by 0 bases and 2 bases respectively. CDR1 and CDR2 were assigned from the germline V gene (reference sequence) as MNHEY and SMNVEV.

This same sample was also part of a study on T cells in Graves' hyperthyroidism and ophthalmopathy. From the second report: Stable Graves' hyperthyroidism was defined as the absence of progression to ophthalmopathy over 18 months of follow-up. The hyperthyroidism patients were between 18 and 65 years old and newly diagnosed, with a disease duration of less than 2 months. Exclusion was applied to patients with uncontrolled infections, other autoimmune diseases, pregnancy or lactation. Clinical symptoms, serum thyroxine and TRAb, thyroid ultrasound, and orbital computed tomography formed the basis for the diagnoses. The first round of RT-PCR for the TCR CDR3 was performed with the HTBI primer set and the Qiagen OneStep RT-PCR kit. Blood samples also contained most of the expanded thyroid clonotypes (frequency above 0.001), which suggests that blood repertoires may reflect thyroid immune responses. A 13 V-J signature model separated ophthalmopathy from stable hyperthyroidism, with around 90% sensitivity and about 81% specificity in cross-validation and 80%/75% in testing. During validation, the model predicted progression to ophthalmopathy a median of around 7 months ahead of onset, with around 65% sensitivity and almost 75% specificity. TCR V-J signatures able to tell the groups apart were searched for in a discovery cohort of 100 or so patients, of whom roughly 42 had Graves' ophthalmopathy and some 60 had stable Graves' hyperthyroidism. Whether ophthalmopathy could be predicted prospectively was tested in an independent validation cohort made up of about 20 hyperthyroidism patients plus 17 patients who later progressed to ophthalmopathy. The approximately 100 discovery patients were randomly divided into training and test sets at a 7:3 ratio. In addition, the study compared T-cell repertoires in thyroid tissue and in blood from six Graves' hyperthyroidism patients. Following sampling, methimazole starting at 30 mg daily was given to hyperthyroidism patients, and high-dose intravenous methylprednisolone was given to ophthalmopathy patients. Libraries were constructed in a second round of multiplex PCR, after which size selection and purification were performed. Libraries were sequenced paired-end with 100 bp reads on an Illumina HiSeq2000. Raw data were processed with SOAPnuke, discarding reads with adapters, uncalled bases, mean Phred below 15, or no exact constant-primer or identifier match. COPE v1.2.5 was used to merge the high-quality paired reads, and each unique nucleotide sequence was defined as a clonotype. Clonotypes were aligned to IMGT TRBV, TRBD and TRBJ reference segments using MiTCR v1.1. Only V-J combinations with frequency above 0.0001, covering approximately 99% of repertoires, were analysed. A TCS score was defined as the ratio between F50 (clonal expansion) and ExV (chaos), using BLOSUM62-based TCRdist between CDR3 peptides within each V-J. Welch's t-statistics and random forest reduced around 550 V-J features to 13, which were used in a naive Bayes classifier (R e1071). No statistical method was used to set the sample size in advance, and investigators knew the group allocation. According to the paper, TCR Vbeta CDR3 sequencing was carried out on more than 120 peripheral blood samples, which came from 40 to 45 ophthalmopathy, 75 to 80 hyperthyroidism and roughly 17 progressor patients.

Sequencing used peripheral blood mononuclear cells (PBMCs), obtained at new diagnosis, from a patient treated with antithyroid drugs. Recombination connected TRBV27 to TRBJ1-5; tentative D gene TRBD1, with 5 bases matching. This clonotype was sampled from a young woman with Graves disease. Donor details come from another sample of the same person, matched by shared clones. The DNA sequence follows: TGTGCCAGCAGTTTATCGGCCGGGGGGGGCAATCAGCCCCAGCATTTT. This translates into CASSLSAGGGNQPQHF.